These T cell receptor beta chains were read from a single sample in a study of shared clonotypes between healthy human individuals. Generated by immunoSEQ multiplex PCR, the TCRdb table keeps only in-frame clones and is missing some. The sample has hundreds of thousands of clones, roughly 96% seen once. Input material: naive CD8+ T cells sorted from blood. These receptors came from a man aged 25-40 years in good health. CDR3s include the opening cysteine and the closing phenylalanine or tryptophan. D genes are given only for firm matches. Rows give clone size only sometimes, using once, few, many, or a class for an expanded clone.

clone size,D gene,J gene,V gene,CDR3 DNA,CDR3 protein
.,TRBD1,TRBJ2-7,TRBV7-3,TGTGCCAGCAGCTCGCCCCCCCCGGGACAGGAGACATTGGAGCAGTACTTC,CASSSPPPGQETLEQYF
.,.,TRBJ2-7,TRBV6-1,TGTGCCAGCAGTGAAGAAGGGGTAGGCCTCTACGAGCAGTACTTC,CASSEEGVGLYEQYF
.,TRBD2,TRBJ2-3,TRBV14,TGTGCCAGCAGCCCCGGGACTAGCGGGAGGAGGGGCACAGATACGCAGTATTTT,CASSPGTSGRRGTDTQYF
.,.,TRBJ2-7,TRBV18,TGTGCCAGCTCACCGGACACTTCCTACGAGCAGTACTTC,CASSPDTSYEQYF
once,.,TRBJ2-4,TRBV7-9,TGTGCCAGCAGCTTAACAGGAGGGGACCCCAGGAAGAAATTGAACATTCAGTACTTC,CASSLTGGDPRKKLNIQYF
.,.,TRBJ2-1,TRBV4-3,TGCGCCAGCAGCCAAGATGGGGGGAATGAGCAGTTCTTC,CASSQDGGNEQFF
.,.,TRBJ1-2,TRBV5-4,TGTGCCAGCAGCTTCGGGACCTCGAGCGGCTATGGCTACACCTTC,CASSFGTSSGYGYTF
.,.,TRBJ2-1,TRBV14,TGTGCCAGCAGCCGGAGTAGCGGCTCCTACAATGAGCAGTTCTTC,CASSRSSGSYNEQFF
.,TRBD2,TRBJ2-1,TRBV5-1,TGCGCCAGCAGCGCCGGGACTAGCCCCTCCTACAATGAGCAGTTCTTC,CASSAGTSPSYNEQFF
.,.,TRBJ2-7,TRBV7-9,TGTGCCAGCGACGAGAAAAACTACGAGCAGTACTTC,CASDEKNYEQYF
.,.,TRBJ2-2,TRBV2,TGTGCCAGCAGTGAAAGGGTGGGGTCCGGGCTGTTTTTT,CASSERVGSGLFF
.,TRBD1,TRBJ2-7,TRBV11-2,TGTGCCAGCAGCTTAGATCTATATGGGACAGGCCGATCTAACTACGAGCAGTACTTC,CASSLDLYGTGRSNYEQYF
.,.,TRBJ2-2,TRBV11-2,TGTGCCAGCAGCCTAGAGGAAGGGGGAGGTTTGACCGGGGAGCTGTTTTTT,CASSLEEGGGLTGELFF
.,.,TRBJ2-7,TRBV29-1,TGCAGCGTTGACCGGGGTAGGGAGCAGTACTTC,CSVDRGREQYF
.,.,TRBJ2-2,TRBV6-5,TGTGCCAGCACCGTGGACAGAAGGACCGGGGAGCTGTTTTTT,CASTVDRRTGELFF
.,.,TRBJ2-5,TRBV9,TGTGCCAGCAGCGTAGAGCCTAGCGTAATTCAAGAGACCCAGTACTTC,CASSVEPSVIQETQYF
once,.,TRBJ1-5,TRBV5-6,TGTGCCAGCAGCTTGTTGGGGGCCTATAGCAATCAGCCCCAGCATTTT,CASSLLGAYSNQPQHF
.,TRBD1,TRBJ1-2,TRBV6-5,TGTGCCAGCAGGAAGACAGGGGACGGCTACACCTTC,CASRKTGDGYTF
.,TRBD2,TRBJ2-5,TRBV2,TGTGCCAGCAGAGGAGTGGGAGGGGAGACCCAGTACTTC,CASRGVGGETQYF
.,.,TRBJ2-2,TRBV7-3,TGTGCCAGCAGCTTGCAGGGGACCACCGGGGAGCTGTTTTTT,CASSLQGTTGELFF
.,.,TRBJ2-1,TRBV11-2,TGTGCCAGCAGCAATACCCGGGGTAGCTCCTACAATGAGCAGTTCTTC,CASSNTRGSSYNEQFF
.,.,TRBJ2-3,TRBV29-1,TGCAGCGTTGTTTCCACTTCAAACACAGATACGCAGTATTTT,CSVVSTSNTDTQYF
.,.,TRBJ2-5,TRBV27,TGTGCCAGCAGCCGACTGAGCGGTCCGCAAGAGACCCAGTACTTC,CASSRLSGPQETQYF
.,.,TRBJ1-2,TRBV27,TGTGCCAGCAGTTTCGTCGGGGGGATCTATGGCTACACCTTC,CASSFVGGIYGYTF
once,.,TRBJ1-1,TRBV27,TGTGCCAGCAGTTTCGGTGGTGAAGCTTTCTTT,CASSFGGEAFF
.,.,TRBJ2-5,TRBV7-9,TGTGCCAGCAGCTGGACTAACCAAGAGACCCAGTACTTC,CASSWTNQETQYF
.,TRBD1,TRBJ1-5,TRBV6-1,TGTGCCAGCAGTGAAAGCCAGACAGGGAATCAGCCCCAGCATTTT,CASSESQTGNQPQHF
once,.,TRBJ2-1,TRBV7-9,TGTGCCAGCAGCTTACTCTACAATGAGCAGTTCTTC,CASSLLYNEQFF
.,.,TRBJ2-5,TRBV27,TGTGCCAGCAGTTTCGCAGGGGCTGGGGAGACCCAGTACTTC,CASSFAGAGETQYF
once,.,TRBJ1-1,TRBV9,TGTGCCAGCAGGGCCTTAGGAAGCACTGAAGCTTTCTTT,CASRALGSTEAFF
.,.,TRBJ2-7,TRBV28,TGTGCCAGCAGTACCCCCGACACAGTAGGGACCTACGAGCAGTACTTC,CASSTPDTVGTYEQYF
.,.,TRBJ2-5,TRBV28,TGTGCCAGCAGTATATCGTTGGGCGAGACCCAGTACTTC,CASSISLGETQYF
.,TRBD1,TRBJ2-7,TRBV4-1,TGCGCCAGCAGCCAACTTGCCCAAGGGGGCTTGGAATACGAGCAGTACTTC,CASSQLAQGGLEYEQYF
.,TRBD1,TRBJ1-5,TRBV4-1,TGCGCCAGCAGCCAAGATCCAGGGGGCTTGGAGCCCCAGCATTTT,CASSQDPGGLEPQHF
once,.,TRBJ2-7,TRBV11-3,TGTGCCAGCAGCTTACTGGGTAGCTACGAGCAGTACTTC,CASSLLGSYEQYF
.,TRBD2,TRBJ2-1,TRBV7-9,TGTGCCAGCAGCGGAACTGGGGGGGGACTAGTCCCCTACAATGAGCAGTTCTTC,CASSGTGGGLVPYNEQFF
.,TRBD2,TRBJ2-7,TRBV2,TGTGCCAGCATCGGCGGGAGGTACTACTACGAGCAGTACTTC,CASIGGRYYYEQYF
.,TRBD1,TRBJ1-1,TRBV7-9,TGTGCCAGCAGCTTAGAGAACAGGGGGAACACTGAAGCTTTCTTT,CASSLENRGNTEAFF
once,TRBD2,TRBJ2-1,TRBV29-1,TGCAGCGTTGATTGGCTAGCGGGACCCAATGAGCAGTTCTTC,CSVDWLAGPNEQFF
once,TRBD2,TRBJ2-5,TRBV27,TGTGCCAGCAGTCCAACCCTGGCGACGGGAGGTCAAGGGACCCAGTACTTC,CASSPTLATGGQGTQYF
.,TRBD1,TRBJ2-3,TRBV27,TGTGCCAGCAGGACAGGGGCTTACTTTGGGGATACGCAGTATTTT,CASRTGAYFGDTQYF
few,TRBD1,TRBJ2-6,TRBV6-1,TGTGCCAGCAGTGTCTGGACAGGGGAGTCTGGGGCCAACGTCCTGACTTTC,CASSVWTGESGANVLTF
.,.,TRBJ1-5,TRBV27,TGTGCCAGCAGCCGGAGGGGAAGCAATCAGCCCCAGCATTTT,CASSRRGSNQPQHF
.,.,TRBJ2-7,TRBV27,TGTGCCAGCAGTTTCGGGCTAGGCGACGAGCAGTACTTC,CASSFGLGDEQYF
.,.,TRBJ2-1,TRBV10-1,TGCGCCAGCAGTGAGCCCGGAAAATACAGGAATGAGCAGTTCTTC,CASSEPGKYRNEQFF
.,.,TRBJ2-7,TRBV5-1,TGCGCCAGCAGCTCACGCCGTACTAGTCGGATTATCTCCTACGAGCAGTACTTC,CASSSRRTSRIISYEQYF
.,TRBD2,TRBJ2-7,TRBV28,TGTGCCATAGCGGGGAACTCCTACGAGCAGTACTTC,CAIAGNSYEQYF
.,TRBD2,TRBJ2-1,TRBV7-9,TGTGCCAGCAGCCCCTGGGCTAGCGGTAACAATGAGCAGTTCTTC,CASSPWASGNNEQFF